This record concerns one TCR beta chain sequence. The antigen remains unidentified. Sequenced by immunoSEQ multiplex PCR; TCRdb stores in-frame clones only, minus some. The sample lists 130,000 or so clones, 94% seen once, with 6% to 7% in the top ten. CDR3 length: 16 amino acids. CDR1 MDHEN and CDR2 SYDVKM come from the germline V gene. The V and J ends lost 5 bases and 1 base, in that order; junction bases with no gene match: 8. These data originate in a study of T cell responses to AZD1222 COVID-19 vaccine. Overall study: Second-dose timings of about 4 or about 12 weeks were pooled. Regarding the study as a whole: Nearly half of spike-specific TCRs reportedly target variant regions that are unmutated in the B.1.351 and B.1.1.7 variants. Spike-wide vaccine-associated CD4 TCRs dominated at 160-218 and 743-854. Seropositive at baseline were only a handful of AZD1222 recipients.

Here the sequenced sample was peripheral blood, taken on day 0 of AZD1222 vaccination. V and J are TRBV28 and TRBJ1-5; 7 nucleotides line up with TRBD1. The sequence derives from an adult in good health. CDR3 bases: TGTGCCAGCAGTCCCGGGACCAGGGGGAGCAATCAGCCCCAGCATTTT. Translated: CASSPGTRGSNQPQHF.